The sequence of this T cell receptor beta chain was determined in a study of CD8 T cells in ankylosing spondylitis. General study points: Prior literature has documented some motif variants in synovial fluid and blood from reactive arthritis. Significantly higher representation of disease-linked clones was reported for matched ankylosing spondylitis synovial fluid. Characteristic of ankylosing spondylitis blood, it appeared, was a TCR beta motif comprising several highly homologous variants.

CDR3 length: 17 amino acids. V was trimmed by 1 base and J by 0 bases, leaving 12 bases between them. Germline V gene lookup returns CDR1 SEHNR and CDR2 FQNEAQ (reference sequence). This clonotype appeared many times. Its antigen is undetermined. 5'-RACE, quantitative and with molecular barcodes, yielded the TCR beta libraries. TCRdb re-analysed the 5' RACE reads in MiXCR, keeping a single row per CDR3 protein. The sample consists of some 240,000 distinct CDR3 sequences, 8% to 9.5% of them appearing once. The sample consisted of blood, either unsorted or a sorted T cell fraction (not recorded which). The V and J genes are TRBV7-9 and TRBJ2-2; D may be TRBD1 (5 bases). The clonotype comes from a male donor with ankylosing spondylitis or in good health (not recorded which). This chain's CDR3 is CASSLGKGPTNTGELFF. CDR3 DNA: TGTGCCAGCAGCTTAGGCAAGGGGCCGACGAACACCGGGGAGCTGTTTTTT.